This T cell receptor (beta chain) emerged from a study of T cells in Graves' hyperthyroidism and ophthalmopathy. This clonotype occurred a few times. Germline lookup yields CDR1 MDHEN and CDR2 SYDVKM. The germline V and J ends were trimmed by 5 bases and 7 bases, with 14 bases remaining between them. This CDR3 is 13 amino acids long. On the basis of clinical symptoms, serum thyroxine and TRAb, thyroid ultrasound and orbital computed tomography, diagnoses were made. Source material for PBMCs was about 10 ml fresh peripheral blood. Using RNA transcripts as the source, TCR beta CDR3 regions were amplified. The HTBI primer set drove a first-round RT-PCR of the TCR CDR3. TCRdb reprocessed the multiplex PCR reads with MiXCR, giving one entry per CDR3 protein. The repertoire holds 300,000 to 400,000 distinct CDR3 sequences, with around 15% as singletons.

The clonotype originates from a woman aged 25 to 39 with Graves' ophthalmopathy. This chain links TRBV28 with TRBJ2-5; TRBD1 or TRBD2 may be the D gene (5 bases each). The sequencing sample was made of blood. As DNA, the CDR3 is TGTGCCAGCAGTCAAAATGCTGGGGGGACCCAGTACTTC. It encodes CASSQNAGGTQYF.